Presented here are 16 T cell receptor beta chains from one specimen sequenced in a study of blood T cell repertoires in COVID-19. Libraries were prepared by immunoSEQ multiplex PCR; TCRdb keeps only in-frame clonotypes and omits some of them. The sample has about 200,000 clones, 80% to 90% seen once. Sequences were obtained from peripheral blood. The receptors derive from a man in his 60s with acute or convalescent COVID-19.

The genes are TRBV28 and TRBJ2-3; TRBD2 is a possible D gene (5 bases). The CDR3 has 15 residues. The germline V gene has CDR1 MDHEN and CDR2 SYDVKM. V was pared by 7 bases and J by 6 bases, with 20 bases between. CDR3 DNA: TGTGCCAGCATCCGACCCGGACTTCCGCTGGATACGCAGTATTTT. Translation gives CASIRPGLPLDTQYF.

The genes are TRBV9 and TRBJ2-3; D call uncertain. The CDR3 is made up of 16 amino acids. Germline V gene data show CDR1 as SGDLS and CDR2 as YYNGEE. Between the trimmed V and J ends, which lost 0 bases and 2 bases, there was a span of 13 bases. The CDR3 DNA reads TGTGCCAGCAGCGTAGGTTACCTAAGCGCCACAGATACGCAGTATTTT. Translating gives CASSVGYLSATDTQYF.

This chain uses TRBV5-1 with TRBJ2-5; 9 bases agree with TRBD2. There are 16 residues in the CDR3. The junction had 7 bases not matched to a gene; V was cut back by 4 bases and J by 0 bases. In germline, CDR1 is SGHRS, CDR2 YFSETQ. In nucleotides, the CDR3 is TGCGCCAGCAGCACGACTGGGACTAGCAACCAAGAGACCCAGTACTTC. This sequence encodes CASSTTGTSNQETQYF. Together with reference TRBV5-1 and TRBJ2-5, the CDR3 gives the full variable domain: KAGVTQTPRYLIKTRGQQVTLSCSPISGHRSVSWYQQTPGQGLQFLFEYFSETQRNKGNFPGRFSGRQFSNSRSEMNVSTLELGDSALYLCASSTTGTSNQETQYFGPGTRLLVL.

This clone appeared a few times. The V gene is TRBV10-2, the J gene TRBJ1-5; D possibly corresponds to TRBD1 (6 bases). The V end lost 6 bases, the J end lost 2 bases, and 17 bases lay between the germline ends. The CDR3 is 16 residues long. Germline V gene data show CDR1 as WSHSY and CDR2 as SAAADI. The CDR3 DNA is TGCGCCAGCAGCGGACAGCGCGAAAATGGCAATCAGCCCCAGCATTTT. Encoded protein: CASSGQRENGNQPQHF.

The chain links TRBV6-5 to TRBJ2-2; the match to TRBD1 covers 7 bases. This CDR3 has 14 residues. The V gene's germline CDR1 is MNHEY and CDR2 SVGAGI. V trimming: 6 bases; J trimming: 6 bases; junction bases outside the gene matches: 7. The CDR3 DNA follows: TGTGCCAGCAGGGACAGGTCGCCCGCCGGGGAGCTGTTTTTT. Its translation is CASRDRSPAGELFF.

This sequence joins TRBV2 and TRBJ1-2, with unresolved D. CDR1 SNHLY and CDR2 FYNNEI come from the germline V gene. Between the trimmed V and J ends, which lost 3 bases and 9 bases, there was a span of 20 bases. CDR3 length equals 15 residues. CDR3 region: CASSDGQTSGRSYTF. The CDR3 bases are TGTGCCAGCAGTGATGGTCAGACCTCGGGGAGGAGCTACACCTTC.

The chain uses TRBV10-2 and TRBJ1-1; the D is unclear. The CDR3 has 11 residues. Trimming pared 9 bases from V and 1 base from J, leaving 6 bases between. The germline V gene has CDR1 WSHSY and CDR2 SAAADI. The CDR3 nucleotides read TGCGCCAGTGCGGAGAACACTGAAGCTTTCTTT. This gives the protein CASAENTEAFF.

The chain recombines TRBV29-1 with TRBJ2-3; D is undetermined. With 8 bases removed from V and 1 base from J, the gap between germline ends came to 10 bases. The CDR3 is made up of 12 amino acids. Germline V gene sequence: CDR1 SQVTM, CDR2 ANQGSEA. The CDR3 DNA follows: TGCAGCCATCTAACAGGCACAGATACGCAGTATTTT. Its translation: CSHLTGTDTQYF.

The V call is TRBV2, the J call TRBJ2-4, with 7 positions matching TRBD2. This CDR3 is built from 13 residues. The V segment lost 2 bases and the J segment 8 bases; nucleotides outside the gene matches: 3. Germline loops: CDR1 SNHLY, CDR2 FYNNEI. CDR3 in DNA: TGTGCCAGCAGTGAATGGCGGGAGTACATTCAGTACTTC. Protein: CASSEWREYIQYF.

The genes are TRBV14 and TRBJ1-2; 7 nucleotides align to TRBD1. CDR3 length: 15 amino acids. V was pared by 1 base and J by 7 bases, with 9 bases of the junction left unmatched. The germline V gene encodes CDR1 SGHDN and CDR2 FVKESK. The CDR3 spells CASSQGLGTVTGYTF. In nucleotides, the CDR3 is TGTGCCAGCAGCCAAGGGCTCGGGACAGTGACTGGCTACACCTTC.

The chain carries TRBV7-2 and TRBJ2-1; TRBD1 might be the D (6 bases). This CDR3 has 16 residues. The V and J ends lost 5 bases and 0 bases respectively, with 14 bases between them. Per the germline V gene, CDR1 is SGHTA and CDR2 is FQGNSA. For the CDR3, the DNA is TGTGCCAGCAGCCCCTCCGGGACACTCTCCTACAATGAGCAGTTCTTC. Translation: CASSPSGTLSYNEQFF.

J is TRBJ2-7 and V is TRBV5-1; TRBD1 matches 9 bases. Trimming took 4 bases from V and 4 from J; bases not matched to a gene: 9. Germline V gene lookup returns CDR1 SGHRS and CDR2 YFSETQ. The CDR3 sequence is 15 residues long. The CDR3 here is CASSAAGTGQYEQYF. Written as DNA, the CDR3 is TGCGCCAGCAGCGCGGCGGGGACAGGGCAATACGAGCAGTACTTC.

This chain uses TRBV27 with TRBJ1-6, with D unclear. Trimming cost V 2 bases and J 7 bases, with 9 bases left between them. The V gene's germline CDR1 is MNHEY and CDR2 SMNVEV (reference sequence). The CDR3 loop spans 14 amino acids. The CDR3 region is CASSLDSVNSPLHF. The CDR3 DNA sequence: TGTGCCAGCAGTTTAGACTCCGTAAATTCACCCCTCCACTTT.

This sequence joins TRBV21-1 and TRBJ2-7; no DNA check was done on the table's D call, TRBD1. TRBV21-1 is termed a pseudogene. The length of the CDR3 is 15 residues. The CDR3 DNA reads TGTGCCAGCAGCAAAACGACAGGGGGTCAGGGCGAGCAGTACTTC. The encoded protein is CASSKTTGGQGEQYF.

This clone was recorded once. V usage is TRBV7-3 and J usage is TRBJ2-4; TRBD1 aligns across 10 bases. CDR1 and CDR2 from the germline V gene are SGHTA and FQGTGA. After removal of 5 bases from V and 15 bases from J, the junction contained 7 bases not matched to a gene. This CDR3 region has 12 residues. This CDR3 reads CASSETGGSPYF. In nucleotides, the CDR3 is TGTGCCAGCAGCGAGACAGGGGGCTCCCCGTACTTC. Using reference TRBV7-3 and TRBJ2-4 for the parts outside the CDR3, the full variable domain is GAGVSQTPSNKVTEKGKYVELRCDPISGHTALYWYRQSLGQGPEFLIYFQGTGAADDSGLPNDRFFAVRPEGSVSTLKIQRTERGDSAVYLCASSETGGSPYFGAGTRLSVL.

This chain links TRBV28 with TRBJ2-7; 8 positions agree with TRBD2. The J segment lost 6 bases and the V segment lost 6 bases, leaving 16 bases of the junction unmatched. This CDR3 comprises 16 residues. From germline, CDR1 is MDHEN and CDR2 SYDVKM. In nucleotides, the CDR3 is TGTGCCAGCAGCGCGCCGGGGGGGGCCCTGTTGGGCGAGCAGTACTTC. Its protein is CASSAPGGALLGEQYF. Using reference TRBV28 and TRBJ2-7 for the parts outside the CDR3, the full variable domain is DVKVTQSSRYLVKRTGEKVFLECVQDMDHENMFWYRQDPGLGLRLIYFSYDVKMKEKGDIPEGYSVSREKKERFSLILESASTNQTSMYLCASSAPGGALLGEQYFGPGTRLTVT.